The 17 T cell receptor beta chains given below trace back to one sample, sequenced in a study of blood T cell repertoires in COVID-19. Sequencing was performed with immunoSEQ multiplex PCR; in TCRdb, only in-frame clones are kept and a portion is missing. The profile shows 23,000 or so clones, around 94% of them singletons. The specimen was peripheral blood. These receptors all come from a human donor in a cohort sampled during active COVID-19.

V and J are TRBV7-3 and TRBJ2-3; weak D call: TRBD1 (6 bases). The CDR3 loop spans 15 amino acids. The V end was cut by 1 base, the J end by 1 base, with 9 bases between. The germline gives CDR1 SGHTA, CDR2 FQGTGA. The CDR3 protein is CASSLRGGGTDTQYF. CDR3 bases: TGTGCCAGCAGCTTAAGAGGGGGTGGCACAGATACGCAGTATTTT.

This rearrangement joins TRBV29-1 to TRBJ1-1; TRBD1 matches 10 bases. Germline V gene sequence: CDR1 SQVTM, CDR2 ANQGSEA. Trimming removed 7 bases from V and 5 bases from J; junction bases left unmatched: 7. The CDR3 runs to 13 residues. CDR3 sequence: CSGIRQGATEAFF. The CDR3, as DNA: TGCAGCGGTATTAGACAGGGGGCGACTGAAGCTTTCTTT.

The chain recombines TRBV20-1 with TRBJ1-1; D uncertain. With 3 bases removed from V and 10 bases from J, the gap between germline ends came to 9 bases. Germline CDR1 and CDR2: DFQATT and SNEGSKA (reference sequence). The CDR3 totals 10 residues. The CDR3 sequence: CSASPAGAFF. CDR3 nucleotides: TGCAGTGCTAGTCCAGCGGGAGCTTTCTTT.

V gene TRBV6-5 combines with J gene TRBJ1-1, with TRBD1 matching over 10 bases. In germline, CDR1 is MNHEY, CDR2 SVGAGI. Germline trimming cut 6 bases from V and 10 bases from J; bases unmatched to any gene: 5. CDR3 length: 12 amino acids. The CDR3 DNA reads TGTGCCAGCAGACCGGACAGGGGGATAGCTTTCTTT. This sequence encodes CASRPDRGIAFF.

V gene TRBV7-8 combines with J gene TRBJ1-4; D not resolved. The CDR3 has 15 residues. V lost 5 bases, J lost 8 bases, and 18 bases lay in between. Germline V CDR1 and CDR2: SGHVS, FQNEAQ. The CDR3 sequence: CASSPVRWASEKLFF. The DNA of the CDR3 is TGTGCCAGCAGCCCAGTAAGGTGGGCGTCCGAAAAACTGTTTTTT.

V gene TRBV28 combines with J gene TRBJ2-5; 11 bases are shared with TRBD1. Germline loops: CDR1 MDHEN, CDR2 SYDVKM. This CDR3 contains 16 residues. Losses at the gene ends were 6 bases for V and 4 bases for J; bases not matched to a gene: 10. The CDR3 region is CASRSSWTGGRETQYF. CDR3 DNA: TGTGCCAGCAGGTCTTCCTGGACAGGGGGCAGAGAGACCCAGTACTTC.

The chain carries TRBV13 and TRBJ1-2, with TRBD1 as a possible D gene (5 bases). Trimming took off 3 bases at V and 3 bases at J, with 8 bases between the two ends. From germline, CDR1 is PRHDT and CDR2 FYEKMQ (reference sequence). The CDR3 is 13 residues long. The CDR3 DNA follows: TGTGCCAGCAGCTTCGTCAGGGACTATGGCTACACCTTC. Translated: CASSFVRDYGYTF.

The chain combines TRBV7-3 with TRBJ2-1; 7 bases align to TRBD2. The germline gives CDR1 SGHTA, CDR2 FQGTGA. The V gene end was trimmed by 5 bases and the J gene end by 3 bases; junction bases not matched to a gene: 7. The CDR3 is 15 amino acids. The CDR3 here is CASSLLAANYNEQFF. CDR3 DNA: TGTGCCAGCAGCCTTCTAGCGGCCAACTACAATGAGCAGTTCTTC.

This sequence joins TRBV11-2 and TRBJ1-1; D perhaps matches TRBD1 (6 bases). V was cut by 5 bases and J by 0 bases, with 10 bases left in between. Germline V gene sequence: CDR1 SGHAT, CDR2 FQNNGV. The CDR3 contains 14 residues. The DNA for the CDR3 is TGTGCCAGCAGCCCGGGACATTTGAACACTGAAGCTTTCTTT. This sequence encodes CASSPGHLNTEAFF. Variable domain in full (rest from reference TRBV11-2 and TRBJ1-1): EAGVAQSPRYKIIEKRQSVAFWCNPISGHATLYWYQQILGQGPKLLIQFQNNGVVDDSQLPKDRFSAERLKGVDSTLKIQPAKLEDSAVYLCASSPGHLNTEAFFGQGTRLTVV.

The gene calls are TRBV19 and TRBJ1-5, with TRBD1 matching over 9 bases. The V gene's germline CDR1 is LNHDA and CDR2 SQIVND (reference sequence). J gave up 0 bases and V 4 bases, and 1 base lay outside the gene matches. The CDR3 is made up of 15 amino acids. CDR3 DNA sequence: TGTGCCAGTAGTAGGACAGGGGTTAGCAATCAGCCCCAGCATTTT. It encodes CASSRTGVSNQPQHF.

The chain uses TRBV7-8 and TRBJ2-1; TRBD2 matches at 15 bases. This CDR3 is built from 15 residues. Germline V gene lookup returns CDR1 SGHVS and CDR2 FQNEAQ. Germline trimming cut 5 bases from V and 9 bases from J; bases unmatched to any gene: 5. CDR3 amino acids: CASSGLAGGPGEQFF. CDR3 coding DNA: TGTGCCAGCAGCGGACTAGCGGGGGGGCCCGGTGAGCAGTTCTTC. Variable domain in full (rest from reference TRBV7-8 and TRBJ2-1): GAGVSQSPRYKVAKRGQDVALRCDPISGHVSLFWYQQALGQGPEFLTYFQNEAQLDKSGLPSDRFFAERPEGSVSTLKIQRTQQEDSAVYLCASSGLAGGPGEQFFGPGTRLTVL.

The rearrangement joins TRBV28 to TRBJ1-4; D is undetermined. The CDR3 sequence is 14 residues long. Trimming removed 4 bases from V and 10 bases from J, with 16 bases in between. Germline V gene sequence: CDR1 MDHEN, CDR2 SYDVKM. Here the CDR3 DNA reads TGTGCCAGCAGTTCAATCACAACGGCAGGAAAACTGTTTTTT. Protein: CASSSITTAGKLFF.

CDR3 DNA: TGTGCCAGCAGTTTGGCCCCCTCGCCAGGGGGCAGGGCCGGGGAGCTGTTTTTT. Its translation: CASSLAPSPGGRAGELFF. This sequence joins TRBV11-2 and TRBJ2-2; 8 positions match TRBD1. V was pared by 6 bases and J by 6 bases, with 18 bases of the junction left unmatched. From germline, CDR1 is SGHAT and CDR2 FQNNGV. The CDR3 has 18 amino acids.

The V call is TRBV6-2 or TRBV6-3, the J call TRBJ2-7; the match to TRBD1 covers 9 bases. Germline V gene data show CDR1 as MNHEY and CDR2 as SVGEGT. The ends lost 2 bases at V and 6 bases at J; junction bases unmatched: 8. The CDR3 consists of 15 residues. The CDR3 nucleotides are TGTGCCAGCAGTTACACCCGAGGGACAGGGATCGAGCAGTACTTC. As protein: CASSYTRGTGIEQYF.

The genes are TRBV7-2 and TRBJ1-5; the D gene is possibly TRBD1 (6 bases). The CDR3 covers 15 residues. The V gene lost 6 bases and the J gene lost 5 bases, with 17 bases spanning the gap. CDR1 and CDR2 (germline): SGHTA, FQGNSA. CDR3 in amino acids: CASRSGGAPHQPQHF. The CDR3, as DNA: TGTGCCAGCAGGAGTGGGGGGGCTCCGCATCAGCCCCAGCATTTT.

The CDR3 here is CASSALGQNTGELFF. CDR3 DNA sequence: TGTGCCAGCAGTGCCCTTGGGCAGAACACCGGGGAGCTGTTTTTT. V and J are TRBV2 and TRBJ2-2; D is unresolved. The CDR3 loop spans 15 amino acids. Germline loops: CDR1 SNHLY, CDR2 FYNNEI. V lost 4 bases to trimming and J lost 1 base, with 10 bases between them.

V is TRBV19 and J is TRBJ1-6; D is unresolved. Germline V CDR1 and CDR2: LNHDA, SQIVND (reference sequence). Trimming took 3 bases from V and 3 from J, leaving 9 bases between them. This CDR3 spans 15 amino acids. CDR3 amino acids: CASSIFEGYNSPLHF. The CDR3 nucleotides read TGTGCCAGTAGTATTTTTGAGGGCTATAATTCACCCCTCCACTTT.